This T cell receptor (beta chain) was found in a study of blood T cell repertoires in COVID-19. On the study more broadly: The origin of the acute and convalescent COVID-19 samples was the United States, Italy and Spain. T cells, B-cell-depleted T cells, or PBMCs provided the cDNA or gDNA that served as material.

TCRdb's table, derived via immunoSEQ multiplex PCR, lists solely in-frame clones and lacks some. This sample has some 520,000 clones, with roughly nine tenths found just once. V was pared by 5 bases and J by 0 bases, with 4 bases of the junction left unmatched. The CDR3 covers 15 residues. Germline values: CDR1 SGHTA, CDR2 FQGTGA. The rearrangement links TRBV7-3 to TRBJ2-1, with 7 nucleotides matching TRBD1. The clonotype originates from a man between 18 and 29 years old with COVID-19, enrolled during active disease. Sequencing was carried out using peripheral blood. DNA of the CDR3: TGTGCCAGCAGCCCGACAGGGACCTCCTACAATGAGCAGTTCTTC. This gives the protein CASSPTGTSYNEQFF.